This is a list of T cell receptor beta chains from one sample in a study of cytomegalovirus exposure and HLA in healthy donors. Data came from immunoSEQ multiplex PCR; TCRdb stores just in-frame clones and leaves some out. Among about 160,000 clones listed, around 80% were seen once. Sequences were obtained from PBMCs. Receptors were obtained from a man between 50 and 59 years old in good health and CMV-seropositive. CDR3s include the opening cysteine and the closing phenylalanine or tryptophan. The D gene is left open where the match is weak. Clone size is stated in some rows and not others, as once, few, many or a class when expanded.

TRBJ2-1 TRBD2 . TRBV6-5 CASSLSGSRNEQFF TGTGCCAGCAGTCTTAGCGGGAGTCGGAATGAGCAGTTCTTC
TRBJ1-1 . . TRBV5-6 CASRYWAGAMGTEAFF TGTGCCAGCAGGTATTGGGCGGGGGCTATGGGCACTGAAGCTTTCTTT
TRBJ2-2 TRBD2 . TRBV9 CASSVAERGGPGELFF TGTGCCAGCAGCGTAGCAGAGCGGGGGGGCCCCGGGGAGCTGTTTTTT
TRBJ2-1 . . TRBV7-9 CASLTVGEQFF TGTGCCAGCCTCACAGTGGGCGAGCAGTTCTTC
TRBJ1-2 TRBD1 . TRBV27 CASGRQGRSFGGYTF TGTGCCAGCGGTCGACAGGGACGAAGTTTCGGTGGCTACACCTTC
TRBJ2-5 TRBD2 . TRBV2 CASSEGLAGGRETQYF TGTGCCAGCAGTGAAGGACTAGCGGGAGGGCGGGAGACCCAGTACTTC
TRBJ2-5 . . TRBV20-1 CSARDLETQYF TGCAGTGCTAGAGATCTGGAGACCCAGTACTTC
TRBJ1-4 . . TRBV9 CASSPPAGGENVRLFF TGTGCCAGCAGCCCGCCTGCGGGGGGGGAAAATGTGAGACTGTTTTTT
TRBJ2-5 . once TRBV6-6 CASSSPGSRTQETQYF TGTGCCAGCAGTTCCCCCGGTAGCAGAACCCAAGAGACCCAGTACTTC
TRBJ2-1 TRBD1 once TRBV6-1 CASRRQGANEQFF TGTGCCAGCCGGAGACAGGGGGCCAATGAGCAGTTCTTC
TRBJ2-2 . . TRBV5-1 CASSLAGYRSTGELFF TGCGCCAGCAGCTTGGCCGGTTACAGGAGCACCGGGGAGCTGTTTTTT
TRBJ1-2 TRBD1 . TRBV4-1 CASSQEGTGVVYGYTF TGCGCCAGCAGCCAAGAAGGGACAGGGGTCGTCTATGGCTACACCTTC
TRBJ1-2 . . TRBV7-2 CASSPRTDIYGYTF TGTGCCAGCAGCCCGAGGACAGACATCTATGGCTACACCTTC
TRBJ1-3 TRBD1 . TRBV29-1 CSAQTGAGNTIYF TGCAGCGCCCAGACAGGGGCAGGAAACACCATATATTTT
TRBJ1-2 TRBD1 . TRBV5-1 CASSTRDRGSKGYTF TGCGCCAGCAGCACCCGGGACAGGGGATCTAAAGGCTACACCTTC
TRBJ2-1 . . TRBV5-5 CASNLLRINEQFF TGTGCCAGCAACCTGCTCAGGATCAATGAGCAGTTCTTC
TRBJ2-7 . . TRBV11-2 CASSLGTTRDEQYF TGTGCCAGCAGCCTAGGGACAACCCGTGACGAGCAGTACTTC
TRBJ1-1 TRBD1 . TRBV5-1 CASSYGTGGRTEAFF TGCGCCAGCAGCTACGGGACAGGGGGCCGTACTGAAGCTTTCTTT
TRBJ2-2 TRBD2 . TRBV2 CASSLSSGPNTGELFF TGTGCCAGCAGTTTGTCTAGCGGACCAAACACCGGGGAGCTGTTTTTT
TRBJ1-3 . . TRBV19 CASSMTISGNTIYF TGTGCCAGTAGTATGACAATCTCTGGAAACACCATATATTTT
TRBJ1-1 . . TRBV5-4 CASSLGGLNTEAFF TGTGCCAGCAGCTTGGGAGGCCTGAACACTGAAGCTTTCTTT
TRBJ2-3 TRBD2 . TRBV5-1 CASSLALAGTDTQYF TGCGCCAGCAGCTTGGCTCTAGCGGGCACAGATACGCAGTATTTT
TRBJ1-1 TRBD1 once TRBV6-5 CASSRQGGAEAFF TGTGCCAGCAGCCGACAGGGCGGCGCTGAAGCTTTCTTT
TRBJ1-1 . . TRBV9 CASSVAGMNTEAFF TGTGCCAGCAGCGTTGCGGGGATGAACACTGAAGCTTTCTTT
TRBJ1-3 TRBD1 . TRBV7-9 CASSPRQGSSGNTIYF TGTGCCAGCAGCCCCCGACAGGGGAGCTCTGGAAACACCATATATTTT
TRBJ2-1 TRBD2 . TRBV7-8 CASSLGTRVEQFF TGTGCCAGCAGCTTAGGGACTAGGGTTGAGCAGTTCTTC
TRBJ2-2 . . TRBV19 CASSGNRGTGELFF TGTGCCAGTAGTGGTAATAGGGGGACCGGGGAGCTGTTTTTT
TRBJ1-1 TRBD1 . TRBV28 CATSPQRGQGSEAFF TGTGCCACCTCACCCCAGAGGGGACAGGGGTCTGAAGCTTTCTTT
TRBJ2-3 . . TRBV5-6 CASSLGAATDTQYF TGTGCCAGCAGCTTGGGGGCCGCAACAGATACGCAGTATTTT
TRBJ2-3 TRBD1 . TRBV9 CASSGTGGISDTQYF TGTGCCAGCAGCGGGACAGGGGGCATTTCAGATACGCAGTATTTT
TRBJ2-5 TRBD2 . TRBV28 CASSPKTSGRGQETQYF TGTGCCAGCAGTCCGAAGACTAGCGGGAGGGGTCAAGAGACCCAGTACTTC
TRBJ1-4 TRBD1 once TRBV2 CASSVTGAVNEKLFF TGTGCCAGCAGCGTTACAGGGGCAGTTAATGAAAAACTGTTTTTT